This TCR beta chain was captured in a study of T cell repertoires in cytomegalovirus infection. Study background: Public TCR beta signatures were indicative of both CMV infection and a matching HLA type.

TCRdb re-derived calls from the reads in MiXCR, one entry per CDR3 protein. The sample has some 480,000 distinct CDR3 sequences, roughly a third seen once; the top ten hold roughly 17%. This clonotype was detected only a few times. Its antigen is not known. Germline CDR1 is SGHTA and CDR2 is FQGNSA. V dropped 6 bases and J dropped 9; count of bases not matched to a gene: 13. The CDR3 runs to 15 residues. The clonotype comes from a human donor in good health (CMV status not recorded). Some clones in this sample may be carry-over from other donors' samples. Sample: cultured PBMCs, taken from culture after CMV antigen stimulation. The chain combines TRBV7-2 with TRBJ2-1; 8 positions agree with TRBD1. CDR3 sequence (DNA): TGTGCCAGCAGTAAAACGGACAGGGTGTTAGGTGAGCAGTTCTTC. Translating gives CASSKTDRVLGEQFF.